A single sample gave rise to the 19 T cell receptor beta chains below, sequenced in a study of cytomegalovirus exposure and HLA in healthy donors (dated by TCRdb to about 2017). Library prep was done by the immunoSEQ multiplex PCR assay. For the multiplex PCR, a mixture combining 60 forward primers for TCR Vbeta segments and 13 reverse primers for TCR Jbeta segments was used. The source is immuneACCESS, and TCRdb retained only in-frame sequences with V and J called. Part of the clones is not carried over; for the studies checked, unresolved V genes explain less than half of this, and the remainder is unexplained. This sample lists 190,000 or so clones; 82% were detected once. The ten largest make up 0.098% of the sample. Sequencing used PBMCs. The receptors stem from a boy aged 2 to 10 in good health and CMV-seronegative.

V and J are TRBV4-2 and TRBJ2-2; D ambiguous. The V gene lost 2 bases and the J gene lost 7 bases, with 8 bases spanning the gap. CDR3 size: 13 residues. Germline assignment: CDR1 LGHNA and CDR2 YNFKEQ. The CDR3 here is CASSQSWSGELFF. The CDR3 bases are TGTGCCAGCAGCCAATCGTGGAGCGGGGAGCTGTTTTTT.

This rearrangement joins TRBV7-2 to TRBJ2-5, with 8 positions matching TRBD2. The CDR3 sequence is 13 residues long. V shed 5 bases, J shed 7 bases, and the junction held 6 bases outside the gene matches. CDR1 SGHTA and CDR2 FQGNSA come from the germline V gene. The CDR3 nucleotides are TGTGCCAGCAGCCCGCGGACTAGCCCGACCCAGTACTTC. Amino acids: CASSPRTSPTQYF.

V gene TRBV6-1 combines with J gene TRBJ2-5; 8 bases are a match to TRBD1. Trimming at V came to 6 bases and at J to 2 bases, leaving 5 bases not matched to a gene. The CDR3 is made up of 14 amino acids. Germline loops: CDR1 MNHNS, CDR2 SASEGT. CDR3: CASRADRGQETQYF. The CDR3 DNA reads as TGTGCCAGCAGGGCTGACAGGGGACAAGAGACCCAGTACTTC.

This clone was recorded only once. V is TRBV7-6 and J is TRBJ2-3; 8 nucleotides agree with TRBD2. After removal of 5 bases from V and 2 bases from J, the junction contained 9 bases not matched to a gene. CDR1 is SGHVS and CDR2 is FNYEAQ in the germline V gene. The CDR3 loop spans 16 amino acids. DNA of the CDR3: TGTGCCAGCAGCGAGTACGGGGGGGCCTTCACAGATACGCAGTATTTT. Translating it yields CASSEYGGAFTDTQYF.

Note on this clone: This specimen includes other DNA sequences encoding the same CDR3. The rearrangement links TRBV7-3 to TRBJ2-3; 7 positions agree with TRBD2. Germline V gene lookup returns CDR1 SGHTA and CDR2 FQGTGA. CDR3 length: 14 residues. With V trimmed by 5 bases and J by 1 base, 3 bases remained unmatched. The CDR3 DNA reads TGTGCCAGCAGCAGCAGCGGGGGCACAGATACGCAGTATTTT. Protein: CASSSSGGTDTQYF.

This chain joins TRBV27 and TRBJ2-3; 9 bases are shared with TRBD1. The CDR3 is made up of 14 amino acids. V shed 6 bases, J shed 2 bases, and the junction held 3 bases outside the gene matches. The V gene's germline CDR1 is MNHEY and CDR2 SMNVEV (reference sequence). Written as DNA, the CDR3 is TGTGCCAGCAGACAGGGGGCCTACACAGATACGCAGTATTTT. Translating it yields CASRQGAYTDTQYF.

The chain carries TRBV7-9 and TRBJ1-5, with TRBD1 as a possible D gene (6 bases). CDR1 and CDR2 (germline): SEHNR, FQNEAQ (reference sequence). The CDR3 consists of 15 residues. With 6 bases removed from V and 5 bases from J, the gap between germline ends came to 17 bases. CDR3 coding DNA: TGTGCCAGCAGTTGGACGGGACATAGGCATCAGCCCCAGCATTTT. Amino acids: CASSWTGHRHQPQHF.

This clone was observed a single time. CDR3 in DNA: TGTGCCAGTAGGACAACCGGGACAGTCAATCAGCCCCAGCATTTT. Amino acids: CASRTTGTVNQPQHF. The rearrangement uses TRBV19 and TRBJ1-5; 7 nucleotides line up with TRBD1. Looked up from germline, CDR1 is LNHDA and CDR2 is SQIVND (reference sequence). With V trimmed by 6 bases and J by 3 bases, 8 bases remained unmatched. There are 15 residues in the CDR3.

The rearrangement links TRBV6-6 to TRBJ2-7, with D possibly TRBD1 on 6 matching bases. Between the trimmed V and J ends, which lost 5 bases and 4 bases, there was a span of 15 bases. The CDR3 length is 14 residues. The germline V gene has CDR1 MNHNY and CDR2 SVGAGI (reference sequence). The CDR3 nucleotides read TGTGCCAGCAGTACGAAGGACAGATTATACGAGCAGTACTTC. Protein sequence: CASSTKDRLYEQYF.

V gene TRBV4-2 combines with J gene TRBJ1-3; D remains ambiguous. The V end was cut by 0 bases, the J end by 3 bases, with 9 bases between. Per the germline V gene, CDR1 is LGHNA and CDR2 is YNFKEQ. The CDR3 length is 15 residues. This chain's CDR3 is CASSQEIVFGNTIYF. For the CDR3, the DNA is TGTGCCAGCAGCCAAGAAATAGTTTTTGGAAACACCATATATTTT.

The table lists this clone with a few counts. The V gene is TRBV7-9, the J gene TRBJ2-6, with a weak D call TRBD1 (6 bases). This CDR3 comprises 19 residues. V dropped 7 bases and J dropped 2 bases, with 24 bases sitting between them. Per the germline V gene, CDR1 is SEHNR and CDR2 is FQNEAQ (reference sequence). CDR3 in amino acids: CASTPDLRDTSPGANVLTF. CDR3 sequence (DNA): TGTGCCAGCACTCCCGACCTCCGGGACACCTCCCCTGGGGCCAACGTCCTGACTTTC.

The chain has TRBV5-4 and TRBJ2-7; weak D call: TRBD2 (7 bases). Trimming took 4 bases from V and 6 from J, leaving 14 bases between them. The germline V gene encodes CDR1 SGHNT and CDR2 YYREEE (reference sequence). CDR3 size: 13 residues. The chain's CDR3 is CASSRGGTGEQYF. The CDR3, as DNA: TGTGCCAGCAGCCGCGGGGGCACCGGCGAGCAGTACTTC.

The chain employs TRBV27 and TRBJ1-5; D call uncertain. Trimming pared 2 bases from V and 7 bases from J, leaving 9 bases between. The CDR3 spans 13 residues. Germline loops: CDR1 MNHEY, CDR2 SMNVEV (reference sequence). The CDR3 sequence is CASSLIPRQPQHF. The CDR3 DNA reads as TGTGCCAGCAGTTTAATTCCTCGGCAGCCCCAGCATTTT.

As to this clone: Compared with germline, one end of the junction differs, possibly owing to a read error. The chain is built from TRBV20-1 and TRBJ2-7; D perhaps matches TRBD1 (6 bases). Germline lookup yields CDR1 DFQATT and CDR2 SNEGSKA (reference sequence). The CDR3 covers 11 residues. The CDR3 here is CSARARDIGSF. As DNA, the CDR3 is TGCAGTGCTAGGGCTAGGGACATCGGTAGCTTC.

The V and J genes are TRBV9 and TRBJ2-6, with D tentatively TRBD2 (5 bases). V was cut by 0 bases and J by 2 bases, with 15 bases left in between. This CDR3 is 18 amino acids long. CDR1 SGDLS and CDR2 YYNGEE come from the germline V gene. The CDR3 spells CASSVVGVPGTGANVLTF. The CDR3 nucleotides are TGTGCCAGCAGCGTAGTTGGGGTCCCGGGGACTGGGGCCAACGTCCTGACTTTC.

Points on this clone: The same CDR3 is also encoded by other DNA sequences in this sample. This chain uses TRBV14 with TRBJ2-3; D possibly corresponds to TRBD1 (7 bases). Germline V gene lookup returns CDR1 SGHDN and CDR2 FVKESK. The CDR3 is 15 residues long. Trimming took 1 base from V and 5 from J, leaving 13 bases between them. The CDR3 DNA sequence: TGTGCCAGCAGCCAAGTGACAGGGAGGTTAGATACGCAGTATTTT. As protein: CASSQVTGRLDTQYF. Looking up the rest from reference TRBV14 and TRBJ2-3 gives the full variable domain: EAGVTQFPSHSVIEKGQTVTLRCDPISGHDNLYWYRRVMGKEIKFLLHFVKESKQDESGMPNNRFLAERTGGTYSTLKVQPAELEDSGVYFCASSQVTGRLDTQYFGPGTRLTVL.

The V and J genes are TRBV15 and TRBJ2-3, with TRBD2 matching over 14 bases. CDR3 length: 15 amino acids. From germline, CDR1 is LNHNV and CDR2 YYDKDF (reference sequence). The junction had 2 bases not matched to a gene; V was cut back by 5 bases and J by 4 bases. This CDR3 is CATSLTSGGADTQYF. CDR3 bases: TGTGCCACCAGCCTGACTAGCGGGGGGGCAGATACGCAGTATTTT. Complete variable domain (other parts from reference TRBV15 and TRBJ2-3): DAMVIQNPRYQVTQFGKPVTLSCSQTLNHNVMYWYQQKSSQAPKLLFHYYDKDFNNEADTPDNFQSRRPNTSFCFLDIRSPGLGDTAMYLCATSLTSGGADTQYFGPGTRLTVL.

This chain connects TRBV13 to TRBJ1-2, with no clear D. CDR3 length: 13 residues. CDR1 and CDR2 (germline): PRHDT, FYEKMQ (reference sequence). The V and J ends lost 0 bases and 3 bases respectively, with 5 bases between them. CDR3 sequence reads: CASSLGRDYGYTF. CDR3 nucleotide sequence: TGTGCCAGCAGCTTAGGGAGGGACTATGGCTACACCTTC. Using reference TRBV13 and TRBJ1-2 for the parts outside the CDR3, the full variable domain is AAGVIQSPRHLIKEKRETATLKCYPIPRHDTVYWYQQGPGQDPQFLISFYEKMQSDKGSIPDRFSAQQFSDYHSELNMSSLELGDSALYFCASSLGRDYGYTFGSGTRLTVV.

The V gene is TRBV21-1, the J gene TRBJ1-5; TRBD1 is the table's D call, not checked against the DNA. TRBV21-1 is recorded as a pseudogene. CDR3 length: 15 residues. The CDR3 region is CASSKGAGSNQPQHF. CDR3 bases: TGTGCCAGCAGCAAAGGGGCAGGGAGCAATCAGCCCCAGCATTTT.